Listed below are T cell receptor beta chains from one sample, sequenced in a study of T cells in Graves' hyperthyroidism and ophthalmopathy. TCRdb reprocessed the multiplex PCR reads via MiXCR and lists one record per CDR3 protein. The repertoire holds about 300,000 distinct CDR3 sequences, 15% to 20% seen once, with 33% in the top ten. Sequenced input: blood. Receptors were obtained from a man aged 25 to 45 with Graves' hyperthyroidism. Both conserved end residues are trimmed from each CDR3. Each record gives: J gene, V gene, D gene, CDR3 protein. A D gene is named only where the DNA matches it firmly.

TRBJ2-2	TRBV20-1	TRBD2	SANPLAGGPTGELF
TRBJ1-2	TRBV4-1	NA	ASSQGTSTPYGYT
TRBJ2-2	TRBV6-4	NA	ASSDGANTGELF
TRBJ1-5	TRBV5-1	NA	ASSSLPGQPQH
TRBJ2-1	TRBV24-1	TRBD2	ATSDLTSGSYNEQF
TRBJ2-3	TRBV11-1	NA	ASSLVWASTDTQY
TRBJ2-1	TRBV2	NA	ASSRDFEREQF
TRBJ1-5	TRBV28	TRBD1	AARRGLYNQPQH
TRBJ1-1	TRBV12-3/TRBV12-4	NA	AGSLYANTEAF
TRBJ2-1	TRBV28	NA	ASIGAGVDEQF